This is a list of T cell receptor beta chains from one sample in a study of blood T cells in healthy people across ages. TCRdb analysed the 5' RACE reads with MiXCR anew, one entry per CDR3 protein. The table lists 850,000 to 1,100,000 distinct CDR3 sequences, more than 30% of them singletons. The specimen was blood. Source of these receptors: a young man in good health. The CDR3 runs from the conserved cysteine through the conserved F or W. The D gene is left open where the match is weak. A row's size may be missing; if present it is once, few, many or a size class.

j_call: TRBJ2-1
clone_size: NA
d_call: NA
v_call: TRBV6-2/TRBV6-3
cdr3_aa: CASSLYAYNEQFF
cdr3_nt: TGTGCCAGCAGCCTATATGCCTACAATGAGCAGTTCTTC

j_call: TRBJ1-2
clone_size: many
d_call: NA
v_call: TRBV14
cdr3_aa: CASSHTGVEGLGYTF
cdr3_nt: TGTGCCAGCAGCCATACGGGAGTAGAGGGTCTTGGCTACACCTTC

j_call: TRBJ2-1
clone_size: NA
d_call: TRBD1
v_call: TRBV4-2
cdr3_aa: CASNQSPGQGYNEQFF
cdr3_nt: TGTGCCAGCAACCAATCTCCGGGACAGGGCTACAATGAGCAGTTCTTC

j_call: TRBJ1-6
clone_size: few
d_call: NA
v_call: TRBV28
cdr3_aa: CASSLGPGGPYNSPLHF
cdr3_nt: TGTGCCAGCAGTTTAGGCCCTGGGGGGCCTTATAATTCACCCCTCCACTTT

j_call: TRBJ2-1
clone_size: NA
d_call: NA
v_call: TRBV4-1
cdr3_aa: CASSQGRLGRSYNEQFF
cdr3_nt: TGCGCCAGCAGCCAAGGGAGGCTGGGTCGCTCCTACAATGAGCAGTTCTTC

j_call: TRBJ1-1
clone_size: few
d_call: TRBD1
v_call: TRBV12-3/TRBV12-4
cdr3_aa: CASRWTGRGTEAFF
cdr3_nt: TGTGCCAGCAGGTGGACAGGGAGGGGGACTGAAGCTTTCTTT

j_call: TRBJ1-1
clone_size: few
d_call: NA
v_call: TRBV6-6
cdr3_aa: CATSEGASGNTEAFF
cdr3_nt: TGTGCCACCTCAGAAGGGGCCAGTGGGAACACTGAAGCTTTCTTT

j_call: TRBJ2-1
clone_size: NA
d_call: NA
v_call: TRBV28
cdr3_aa: CASSIPGQYNEQFF
cdr3_nt: TGTGCCAGCAGTATACCCGGGCAGTACAATGAGCAGTTCTTC

j_call: TRBJ2-7
clone_size: NA
d_call: NA
v_call: TRBV29-1
cdr3_aa: CSVETRDEQYF
cdr3_nt: TGCAGCGTTGAAACCCGCGATGAGCAGTACTTC

j_call: TRBJ1-1
clone_size: NA
d_call: TRBD1
v_call: TRBV4-3
cdr3_aa: CASSIERTGPTEAFF
cdr3_nt: TGCGCCAGCAGCATCGAAAGGACAGGGCCAACTGAAGCTTTCTTT

j_call: TRBJ1-4
clone_size: many
d_call: NA
v_call: TRBV7-2
cdr3_aa: CASSAQSGVGEKLFF
cdr3_nt: TGTGCCAGCAGCGCCCAATCGGGGGTTGGTGAAAAACTGTTTTTT

j_call: TRBJ2-1
clone_size: NA
d_call: NA
v_call: TRBV4-3
cdr3_aa: CASSQGERYNEQFF
cdr3_nt: TGCGCCAGCAGCCAAGGGGAAAGATACAATGAGCAGTTCTTC

j_call: TRBJ1-1
clone_size: NA
d_call: TRBD1
v_call: TRBV15
cdr3_aa: CATSRAGTGFTEAFF
cdr3_nt: TGTGCCACCAGCAGGGCCGGGACAGGGTTCACTGAAGCTTTCTTT

j_call: TRBJ2-5
clone_size: NA
d_call: NA
v_call: TRBV5-1
cdr3_aa: CASRDKPYQETQCF
cdr3_nt: TGCGCCAGCAGGGACAAACCGTACCAAGAGACCCAGTGCTTC

j_call: TRBJ2-1
clone_size: NA
d_call: NA
v_call: TRBV7-2
cdr3_aa: CACSLSSAAVPTYNEQFF
cdr3_nt: TGTGCCTGCAGCTTAAGTTCTGCGGCAGTCCCTACCTACAATGAGCAGTTCTTC

j_call: TRBJ2-5
clone_size: few
d_call: NA
v_call: TRBV7-2
cdr3_aa: CASSLVLVGETQYF
cdr3_nt: TGTGCCAGCAGCTTAGTATTGGTAGGAGAGACCCAGTACTTC

j_call: TRBJ2-7
clone_size: many
d_call: NA
v_call: TRBV12-3/TRBV12-4
cdr3_aa: CASSPFSYEQYF
cdr3_nt: TGTGCCAGCAGTCCGTTCTCCTACGAGCAGTACTTC

j_call: TRBJ1-1
clone_size: NA
d_call: NA
v_call: TRBV6-2/TRBV6-3
cdr3_aa: CASSYFAGIKAEAFF
cdr3_nt: TGTGCCAGCAGTTACTTTGCCGGAATAAAAGCTGAAGCTTTCTTT

j_call: TRBJ2-2
clone_size: NA
d_call: TRBD2
v_call: TRBV20-1
cdr3_aa: CSASLAGSTGELFF
cdr3_nt: TGCAGTGCTTCACTAGCGGGGAGCACCGGGGAGCTGTTTTTT

j_call: TRBJ2-3
clone_size: NA
d_call: NA
v_call: TRBV9
cdr3_aa: CASSGSGVVGTQYF
cdr3_nt: TGTGCCAGCAGCGGCTCGGGGGTTGTCGGTACGCAGTATTTT

j_call: TRBJ2-5
clone_size: NA
d_call: NA
v_call: TRBV11-2
cdr3_aa: CASSTADRVGETQYF
cdr3_nt: TGTGCCAGCAGCACAGCGGACAGAGTTGGAGAGACCCAGTACTTC

j_call: TRBJ1-1
clone_size: few
d_call: NA
v_call: TRBV15
cdr3_aa: CATSRAENTEAFF
cdr3_nt: TGTGCCACCAGCAGAGCTGAGAACACTGAAGCTTTCTTT

j_call: TRBJ1-1
clone_size: few
d_call: TRBD1
v_call: TRBV9
cdr3_aa: CASNFVRTGKGMDTEAFF
cdr3_nt: TGTGCCAGCAACTTCGTTAGGACAGGCAAGGGAATGGACACTGAAGCTTTCTTT

j_call: TRBJ1-3
clone_size: few
d_call: TRBD1
v_call: TRBV12-3/TRBV12-4
cdr3_aa: CASRVTGGLGNTIYF
cdr3_nt: TGTGCCAGCAGAGTGACAGGGGGTCTTGGAAACACCATATATTTT

j_call: TRBJ1-6
clone_size: NA
d_call: NA
v_call: TRBV2
cdr3_aa: CASQRQSSSYNSPLHF
cdr3_nt: TGTGCCAGCCAGAGACAGTCGAGCTCCTATAATTCACCCCTCCACTTT

j_call: TRBJ2-7
clone_size: few
d_call: NA
v_call: TRBV15
cdr3_aa: CATSRETGSYEQYF
cdr3_nt: TGTGCCACCAGCAGAGAAACAGGTAGCTACGAGCAGTACTTC

j_call: TRBJ2-1
clone_size: few
d_call: NA
v_call: TRBV7-2
cdr3_aa: CASSLGVSSVNEQFF
cdr3_nt: TGTGCCAGCAGCTTAGGAGTGAGCAGCGTGAATGAGCAGTTCTTC

j_call: TRBJ1-1
clone_size: NA
d_call: NA
v_call: TRBV3-1
cdr3_aa: CASSQEGGITEAFF
cdr3_nt: TGTGCCAGCAGCCAAGAGGGGGGTATCACTGAAGCTTTCTTT

j_call: TRBJ2-2
clone_size: few
d_call: NA
v_call: TRBV6-1
cdr3_aa: CASSARPWYTGELFF
cdr3_nt: TGTGCCAGCAGTGCCAGACCCTGGTACACCGGGGAGCTGTTTTTT

j_call: TRBJ2-3
clone_size: NA
d_call: NA
v_call: TRBV5-1
cdr3_aa: CASRSGYGTDTQYF
cdr3_nt: TGCGCCAGCCGGTCAGGGTACGGCACAGATACGCAGTATTTT

j_call: TRBJ2-1
clone_size: few
d_call: TRBD2
v_call: TRBV28
cdr3_aa: CASNPGLAGNEQFF
cdr3_nt: TGTGCCAGCAATCCGGGACTAGCAGGCAATGAGCAGTTCTTC

j_call: TRBJ2-3
clone_size: NA
d_call: TRBD1
v_call: TRBV6-1
cdr3_aa: CAERGQGLLDTQYF
cdr3_nt: TGTGCCGAGAGGGGACAGGGACTTTTAGATACGCAGTATTTT

j_call: TRBJ2-3
clone_size: many
d_call: NA
v_call: TRBV5-1
cdr3_aa: CASSLLTGDTQYF
cdr3_nt: TGCGCCAGCAGCTTATTAACAGGGGATACGCAGTATTTT